Below are 16 T cell receptor beta chains sequenced from a single sample in a study of shared clonotypes between healthy human individuals. Generated by immunoSEQ multiplex PCR, the TCRdb table keeps only in-frame clones and is missing some. The table shows hundreds of thousands of clones, with approximately 95% occurring only once. CD45RO-negative cells were positively selected for CCR7, leaving out terminally differentiated effector memory CD45RA+ cells. Material for sequencing was naive CD8+ T cells sorted from blood. The receptors shown here come from a woman under 40 in good health.

The gene calls are TRBV27 and TRBJ2-5; D may be TRBD1 (5 bases). The CDR3 spans 15 residues. Deletions cut 0 bases from V and 5 bases from J, with 13 bases between. Germline CDR1 and CDR2: MNHEY and SMNVEV (reference sequence). The CDR3 here is CASSLSGRVGETQYF. The DNA for the CDR3 is TGTGCCAGCAGTTTATCAGGCAGGGTTGGGGAGACCCAGTACTTC.

The CDR3 protein is CASSVASGHTDTQYF. The CDR3 nucleotides are TGTGCCAGCAGCGTAGCTAGCGGGCACACAGATACGCAGTATTTT. The chain combines TRBV9 with TRBJ2-3, with TRBD2 matching 8 bases. The V and J ends lost 0 bases and 2 bases, in that order; junction bases with no gene match: 2. The V gene's germline CDR1 is SGDLS and CDR2 YYNGEE. The CDR3 sequence is 15 residues long.

V is TRBV2 and J is TRBJ1-3, with unresolved D. V was shortened by 1 base and J by 2 bases, with 12 bases between the two germline ends. CDR1 is SNHLY, CDR2 FYNNEI, per germline. The CDR3 length is 16 residues. The CDR3 bases are TGTGCCAGCAGTGAAGGGGTCTCTTCGGCTGGAAACACCATATATTTT. Amino acids: CASSEGVSSAGNTIYF.

Notes on this clone: This sample includes further DNA sequences coding for the same CDR3. This rearrangement joins TRBV11-2 to TRBJ2-3; D uncertain. The CDR3 extends over 13 amino acids. V was clipped by 1 base and J by 4 bases, with 6 bases between them. CDR1 SGHAT and CDR2 FQNNGV come from the germline V gene. CDR3: CASSLVGADTQYF. In DNA, the CDR3 is TGTGCCAGCAGCTTAGTAGGCGCAGATACGCAGTATTTT.

The V gene is TRBV4-1, the J gene TRBJ1-1; D perhaps matches TRBD1 (5 bases). V lost 0 bases and J lost 3, with 8 bases in between. Per the germline V gene, CDR1 is MGHRA and CDR2 is YSYEKL. This CDR3 spans 14 amino acids. The CDR3 here is CASSQDREDTEAFF. DNA for the CDR3: TGCGCCAGCAGCCAAGACAGGGAAGACACTGAAGCTTTCTTT.

This clone has a single count. V gene TRBV27 combines with J gene TRBJ2-3; TRBD2 agrees at 13 bases. CDR1 and CDR2 (germline): MNHEY, SMNVEV (reference sequence). This CDR3 contains 17 residues. The J segment lost 2 bases and the V segment lost 2 bases, leaving 4 bases of the junction unmatched. CDR3 region: CASSLIGTSGITDTQYF. As DNA, the CDR3 is TGTGCCAGCAGTTTAATTGGGACTAGCGGGATCACAGATACGCAGTATTTT.

The chain uses TRBV28 and TRBJ2-1, with a tentative D call TRBD2 (5 bases). This CDR3 region has 16 residues. Trimming took 10 bases from V and 2 from J, leaving 21 bases between them. Per germline, CDR1 MDHEN and CDR2 SYDVKM. CDR3 protein: CATGVLPGETYNEQFF. The CDR3 DNA is TGTGCCACCGGGGTTCTCCCCGGGGAAACCTACAATGAGCAGTTCTTC.

The V and J genes are TRBV27 and TRBJ1-1; the D is unclear. This CDR3 contains 14 residues. The germline V gene encodes CDR1 MNHEY and CDR2 SMNVEV (reference sequence). Trimming removed 3 bases at V and 1 base at J, with 9 bases between. The CDR3 region is CASSFLAGNTEAFF. CDR3 coding DNA: TGTGCCAGCAGTTTTCTGGCAGGGAACACTGAAGCTTTCTTT.

The genes are TRBV27 and TRBJ2-2; the match to TRBD2 covers 7 bases. Trimming took 5 bases from V and 2 from J; bases not matched to a gene: 11. The CDR3 is 17 amino acids. Germline-derived CDR1 and CDR2 are MNHEY and SMNVEV (reference sequence). CDR3 bases: TGTGCCAGCAGTCCATCCGTAACTAGCGCCAACACCGGGGAGCTGTTTTTT. It codes for CASSPSVTSANTGELFF.

V is TRBV5-1 and J is TRBJ2-7; weak D call: TRBD1 (6 bases). V dropped 0 bases and J dropped 7 bases, with 14 bases sitting between them. Germline V lookup: CDR1 SGHRS, CDR2 YFSETQ. CDR3 size: 14 residues. The CDR3 region is CASSLEDSLGEQYF. The CDR3 nucleotides read TGCGCCAGCAGCTTGGAGGACAGCCTAGGGGAGCAGTACTTC. Full variable domain (missing parts from reference TRBV5-1 and TRBJ2-7): KAGVTQTPRYLIKTRGQQVTLSCSPISGHRSVSWYQQTPGQGLQFLFEYFSETQRNKGNFPGRFSGRQFSNSRSEMNVSTLELGDSALYLCASSLEDSLGEQYFGPGTRLTVT.

The genes are TRBV12-5 and TRBJ2-1; 9 bases match TRBD2. Germline V lookup: CDR1 LGHNT, CDR2 FRNRAP. The V segment lost 2 bases and the J segment 10 bases; nucleotides outside the gene matches: 9. The CDR3 is 15 residues long. CDR3 in amino acids: CASGLSLAGADEQFF. In DNA form, the CDR3 reads TGTGCTAGTGGTTTGTCATTAGCGGGAGCGGACGAGCAGTTCTTC.

This clone was counted once. This chain links TRBV27 with TRBJ1-1, with D maybe TRBD1 (6 bases). Trimming took 4 bases from V and 6 from J, leaving 21 bases between them. This CDR3 is built from 16 residues. Per germline, CDR1 MNHEY and CDR2 SMNVEV (reference sequence). DNA of the CDR3: TGTGCCAGCAGTTCAGAACCCCAACAGGGTTCGGCTGAAGCTTTCTTT. Translating gives CASSSEPQQGSAEAFF.

The chain is built from TRBV6-6 and TRBJ2-7; D tentatively fits TRBD1 or TRBD2 (6 bases each). This CDR3 has 16 residues. The V and J ends lost 5 bases and 1 base respectively, with 18 bases between them. Germline values: CDR1 MNHNY, CDR2 SVGAGI (reference sequence). CDR3 coding DNA: TGTGCCAGCAGTGCCCTCGGAGGGACATCATCCTACGAGCAGTACTTC. Encoded protein: CASSALGGTSSYEQYF.

V usage is TRBV7-8 and J usage is TRBJ2-7; 10 bases align to TRBD1. The CDR3 contains 13 residues. Germline values: CDR1 SGHVS, CDR2 FQNEAQ. V was clipped by 10 bases and J by 4 bases; unmatched bases: 7. CDR3: CATTGTGDYEQYF. CDR3 DNA sequence: TGTGCCACCACGGGGACAGGGGATTACGAGCAGTACTTC.

The J gene is TRBJ2-1, the V gene TRBV28, with 7 bases that match TRBD2. Trimming took 5 bases from V and 7 from J; bases not matched to a gene: 5. This CDR3 is built from 13 residues. Germline values: CDR1 MDHEN, CDR2 SYDVKM. The DNA of the CDR3 is TGTGCCAGCAGTATTATTAGCGGGAATGAGCAGTTCTTC. Encoded protein: CASSIISGNEQFF. The entire variable domain, with the rest obtained from reference TRBV28 and TRBJ2-1, is as follows: DVKVTQSSRYLVKRTGEKVFLECVQDMDHENMFWYRQDPGLGLRLIYFSYDVKMKEKGDIPEGYSVSREKKERFSLILESASTNQTSMYLCASSIISGNEQFFGPGTRLTVL.

This clone occurred a few times. This chain links TRBV6-1 with TRBJ2-7; D might be TRBD2 (5 bases). V was trimmed by 7 bases and J by 6 bases, leaving 19 bases between them. Germline V gives CDR1 MNHNS, CDR2 SASEGT. This CDR3 has 14 residues. The CDR3 nucleotides read TGTGCCAGCACCGACCGGGGTACACTAGGCGAGCAGTACTTC. Its protein product is CASTDRGTLGEQYF.